One and the same sample provided the 14 T cell receptor beta chains below, sequenced in a study of cytomegalovirus exposure and HLA in healthy donors. This PCR relied on a set of 60 Vbeta primers and 13 Jbeta primers. The protocol was immunoSEQ multiplex PCR, while the TCRdb copy is restricted to in-frame clones and leaves out a portion. The repertoire has 200,000 to 250,000 clones, over 65% of them found once; the top ten carry around 0.63%. Material for sequencing was PBMCs. The origin of the receptors is a man in his late teens or twenties in good health and CMV-seronegative.

There are a few counts of this clone. The chain links TRBV10-1 to TRBJ1-1, with D perhaps matching TRBD1 (6 bases). Looked up from germline, CDR1 is WNHNN and CDR2 is SYGVQD (reference sequence). The CDR3 spans 13 residues. Trimming pared 8 bases from V and 0 bases from J, leaving 10 bases between. The DNA of the CDR3 is TGCGCCAGCCGGGACACCTTGAACACTGAAGCTTTCTTT. It is translated as CASRDTLNTEAFF.

This clone was detected only once. V gene TRBV5-1 combines with J gene TRBJ2-1; 8 positions match TRBD2. The V gene end was trimmed by 2 bases and the J gene end by 7 bases; junction bases not matched to a gene: 8. This CDR3 is built from 15 residues. Germline CDR1 reads SGHRS; CDR2 reads YFSETQ. The CDR3 loop reads CASSLQAGVSNEQFF. The DNA for the CDR3 is TGCGCCAGCAGCTTACAAGCGGGAGTATCGAATGAGCAGTTCTTC.

On this clone itself: The sample holds other DNA sequences that translate to the same CDR3. V gene TRBV7-9 combines with J gene TRBJ2-7; TRBD1 might be the D (6 bases). Germline V CDR1 and CDR2: SEHNR, FQNEAQ (reference sequence). The CDR3 is made up of 15 amino acids. With 5 bases removed from V and 2 bases from J, the gap between germline ends came to 16 bases. The CDR3 spells CASSLGQGKAYEQYF. CDR3 coding DNA: TGTGCCAGCAGCCTGGGGCAGGGGAAGGCCTACGAGCAGTACTTC.

V and J are TRBV7-3 and TRBJ1-3; D unresolved. The CDR3 runs to 15 residues. V gave up 0 bases and J gave up 4 bases, with 10 bases separating them. Germline assignment: CDR1 SGHTA and CDR2 FQGTGA. The CDR3, as DNA: TGTGCCAGCAGCTTAACGTCCGGGGAAGGAAACACCATATATTTT. It encodes CASSLTSGEGNTIYF.

DNA for the CDR3: TGCGCCAGCAGAGGGCAAGCGGCTAGCACAGATACGCAGTATTTT. It yields the protein CASRGQAASTDTQYF. This chain uses TRBV5-1 with TRBJ2-3, with a weak D call TRBD2 (5 bases). The germline V gene has CDR1 SGHRS and CDR2 YFSETQ. This CDR3 has 15 amino acids. V was cut by 5 bases and J by 0 bases, with 13 bases left in between. The full variable domain, with the rest looked up from reference TRBV5-1 and TRBJ2-3, is KAGVTQTPRYLIKTRGQQVTLSCSPISGHRSVSWYQQTPGQGLQFLFEYFSETQRNKGNFPGRFSGRQFSNSRSEMNVSTLELGDSALYLCASRGQAASTDTQYFGPGTRLTVL.

V and J are TRBV6-5 and TRBJ2-7; D is perhaps TRBD2 (5 bases). V lost 2 bases, J lost 2 bases, and 13 bases lay in between. The CDR3 runs 15 residues. The germline V gene encodes CDR1 MNHEY and CDR2 SVGAGI. The chain's CDR3 is CASSYRESGAYEQYF. CDR3 nucleotide sequence: TGTGCCAGCAGTTACCGGGAAAGCGGAGCCTACGAGCAGTACTTC.

In its sample, this clone was seen a few times. The chain links TRBV6-6 to TRBJ2-3, with D unresolved. The CDR3 is made up of 14 amino acids. Trimming shortened V by 0 bases and J by 3 bases, and 7 bases separated the two germline ends. Germline lookup yields CDR1 MNHNY and CDR2 SVGAGI (reference sequence). The CDR3 sequence: CASSYSGPTDTQYF. Written as DNA, the CDR3 is TGTGCCAGCAGTTACTCGGGCCCTACAGATACGCAGTATTTT.

This sequence joins TRBV6-4 and TRBJ2-1, with D maybe TRBD2 (6 bases). Trimming took 0 bases from V and 10 from J, leaving 10 bases between them. This CDR3 spans 13 amino acids. Germline V gene data show CDR1 as MRHNA and CDR2 as SNTAGT. CDR3 loop: CASSDSGLTEQFF. As DNA, the CDR3 is TGTGCCAGCAGTGACTCGGGACTTACCGAGCAGTTCTTC.

The chain recombines TRBV2 with TRBJ1-1; 9 bases are a match to TRBD1. From germline, CDR1 is SNHLY and CDR2 FYNNEI. V gave up 4 bases and J gave up 0 bases; unmatched junction bases: 9. This CDR3 spans 17 amino acids. CDR3 bases: TGTGCCAGCAGTGGACCGGGACAGGGAAAAATGAACACTGAAGCTTTCTTT. Protein sequence: CASSGPGQGKMNTEAFF.

The rearrangement uses TRBV5-1 and TRBJ2-3; 7 bases match TRBD1. Germline trimming cut 6 bases from V and 5 bases from J; bases unmatched to any gene: 3. The CDR3 contains 12 residues. CDR1 SGHRS and CDR2 YFSETQ come from the germline V gene. Here the CDR3 DNA reads TGCGCCAGCAAGTGGACAGGAGATACGCAGTATTTT. This sequence encodes CASKWTGDTQYF.

Only one count was recorded for this clone. This chain uses TRBV5-1 with TRBJ2-1; D remains ambiguous. The V end lost 3 bases, the J end lost 5 bases, and 6 bases lay between the germline ends. Germline CDR1 is SGHRS and CDR2 is YFSETQ. There are 12 residues in the CDR3. The CDR3 DNA sequence: TGCGCCAGCAGCTCGGGTCACAATGAGCAGTTCTTC. Its translation is CASSSGHNEQFF.

This clone was observed a handful of times. The chain has TRBV16 and TRBJ1-2; D uncertain. CDR3 length equals 14 residues. With 0 bases removed from V and 4 bases from J, the gap between germline ends came to 9 bases. Germline CDR1 is KGHSY and CDR2 is FQNENV. The CDR3 here is CASSQSGVSYGYTF. CDR3 nucleotide sequence: TGTGCCAGCAGCCAATCGGGCGTATCCTATGGCTACACCTTC.

The chain combines TRBV29-1 with TRBJ2-5; the D gene is possibly TRBD1 (6 bases). Trimming shortened V by 6 bases and J by 4 bases, and 15 bases separated the two germline ends. CDR1 and CDR2 from the germline V gene are SQVTM and ANQGSEA. This CDR3 spans 13 amino acids. CDR3 nucleotide sequence: TGCAGCGTAGCACCTACAGGGACAGAGACCCAGTACTTC. This codes for CSVAPTGTETQYF.

The V call is TRBV7-9, the J call TRBJ2-2, with D possibly matching TRBD2 (6 bases). V was clipped by 3 bases and J by 4 bases, with 15 bases between them. Germline assignment: CDR1 SEHNR and CDR2 FQNEAQ (reference sequence). This CDR3 spans 16 amino acids. The CDR3 region has the DNA TGTGCCAGCAGCTTGGCCACCGGGACTGGCACCGGGGAGCTGTTTTTT. This sequence encodes CASSLATGTGTGELFF.